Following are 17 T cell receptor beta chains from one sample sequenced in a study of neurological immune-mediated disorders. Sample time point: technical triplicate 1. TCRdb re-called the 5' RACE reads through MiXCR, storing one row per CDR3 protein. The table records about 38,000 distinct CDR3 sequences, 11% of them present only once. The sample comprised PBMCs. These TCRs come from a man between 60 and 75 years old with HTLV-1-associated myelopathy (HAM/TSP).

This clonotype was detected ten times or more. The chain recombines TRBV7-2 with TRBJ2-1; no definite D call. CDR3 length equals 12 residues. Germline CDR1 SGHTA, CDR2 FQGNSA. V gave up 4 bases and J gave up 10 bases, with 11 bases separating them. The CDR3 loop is CASSSLLGEQFF. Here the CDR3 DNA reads TGTGCCAGCAGCTCACTGCTGGGGGAGCAGTTCTTC.

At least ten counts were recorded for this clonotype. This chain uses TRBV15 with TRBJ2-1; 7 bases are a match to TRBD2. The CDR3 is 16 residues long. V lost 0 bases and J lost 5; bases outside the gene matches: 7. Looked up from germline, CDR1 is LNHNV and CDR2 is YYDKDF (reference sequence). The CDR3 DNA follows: TGTGCCACCAGCAGAGAAAACCGGGACTACAACAATGAGCAGTTCTTC. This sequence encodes CATSRENRDYNNEQFF.

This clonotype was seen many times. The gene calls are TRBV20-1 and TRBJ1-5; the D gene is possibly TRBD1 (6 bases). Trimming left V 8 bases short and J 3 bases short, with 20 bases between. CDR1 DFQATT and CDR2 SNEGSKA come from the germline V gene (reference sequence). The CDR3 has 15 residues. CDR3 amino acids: CSSTPAGTFNQPQHF. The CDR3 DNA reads TGCAGTTCTACCCCGGCCGGGACATTCAATCAGCCCCAGCATTTT.

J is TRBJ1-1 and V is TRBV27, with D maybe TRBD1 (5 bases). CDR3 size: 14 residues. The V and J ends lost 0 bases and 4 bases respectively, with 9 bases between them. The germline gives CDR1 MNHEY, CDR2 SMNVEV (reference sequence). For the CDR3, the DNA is TGTGCCAGCAGTTTATCAGGGGATGGCACTGAAGCTTTCTTT. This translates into CASSLSGDGTEAFF.

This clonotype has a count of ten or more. This CDR3 is CSARRTRDEQFF. As DNA, the CDR3 is TGCAGTGCCAGAAGAACACGGGATGAGCAGTTCTTC. This sequence joins TRBV20-1 and TRBJ2-1; D not resolved. The germline V gene has CDR1 DFQATT and CDR2 SNEGSKA (reference sequence). Deletions cut 6 bases from V and 8 bases from J, with 14 bases between. There are 12 residues in the CDR3.

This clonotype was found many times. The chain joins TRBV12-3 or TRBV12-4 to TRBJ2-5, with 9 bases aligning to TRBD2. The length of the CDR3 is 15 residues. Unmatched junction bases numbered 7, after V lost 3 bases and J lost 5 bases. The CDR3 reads CASSFWTSAGETQYF. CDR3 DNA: TGTGCCAGCAGTTTCTGGACTAGCGCAGGGGAGACCCAGTACTTC.

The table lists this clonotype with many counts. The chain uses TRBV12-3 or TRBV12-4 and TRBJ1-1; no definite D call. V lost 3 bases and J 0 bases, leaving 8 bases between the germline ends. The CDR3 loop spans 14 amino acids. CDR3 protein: CASSFRPMNTEAFF. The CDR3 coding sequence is TGTGCCAGCAGTTTTCGGCCGATGAACACTGAAGCTTTCTTT.

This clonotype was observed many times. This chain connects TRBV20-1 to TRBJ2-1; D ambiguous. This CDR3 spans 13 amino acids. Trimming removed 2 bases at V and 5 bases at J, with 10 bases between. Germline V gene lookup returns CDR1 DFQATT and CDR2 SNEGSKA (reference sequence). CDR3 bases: TGCAGTGCTAGATACCTGACTGACAATGAGCAGTTCTTC. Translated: CSARYLTDNEQFF.

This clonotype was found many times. In DNA form, the CDR3 reads TGCAGCGTTGCCCTCGGGGGCCAGTACGAGACCCAGTACTTC. Protein product: CSVALGGQYETQYF. The chain employs TRBV29-1 and TRBJ2-5; D is possibly TRBD1 or TRBD2 (6 bases each). The germline V gene has CDR1 SQVTM and CDR2 ANQGSEA. The V and J ends lost 4 bases and 5 bases respectively, with 17 bases between them. The CDR3 runs 14 residues.

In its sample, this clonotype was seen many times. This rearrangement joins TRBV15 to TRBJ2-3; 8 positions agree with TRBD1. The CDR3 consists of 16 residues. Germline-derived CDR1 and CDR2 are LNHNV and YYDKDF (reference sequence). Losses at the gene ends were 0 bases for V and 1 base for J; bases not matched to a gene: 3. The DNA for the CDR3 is TGTGCCACCAGCAGAGATCCGGGACAGGGCACAGATACGCAGTATTTT. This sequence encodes CATSRDPGQGTDTQYF.

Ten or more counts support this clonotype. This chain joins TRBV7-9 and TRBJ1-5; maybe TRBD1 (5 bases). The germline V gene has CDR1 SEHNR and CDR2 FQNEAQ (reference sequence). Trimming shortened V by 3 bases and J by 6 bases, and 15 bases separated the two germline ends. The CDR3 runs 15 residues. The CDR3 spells CASSLGGRRGQPQHF. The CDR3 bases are TGTGCCAGCAGCTTGGGGGGACGCCGCGGTCAGCCCCAGCATTTT.

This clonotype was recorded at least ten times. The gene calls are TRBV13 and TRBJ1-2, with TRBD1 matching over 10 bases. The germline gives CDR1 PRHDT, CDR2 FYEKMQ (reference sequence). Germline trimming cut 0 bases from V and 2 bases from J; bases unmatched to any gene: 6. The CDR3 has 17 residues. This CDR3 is CASSLGGTGAINYGYTF. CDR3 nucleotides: TGTGCCAGCAGCTTAGGAGGGACAGGGGCGATCAACTATGGCTACACCTTC.

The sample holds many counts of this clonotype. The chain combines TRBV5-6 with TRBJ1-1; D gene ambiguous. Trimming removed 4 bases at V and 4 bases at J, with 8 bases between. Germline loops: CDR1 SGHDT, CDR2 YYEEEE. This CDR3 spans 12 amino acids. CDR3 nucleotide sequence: TGTGCCAGCAGCCCGGGCGTCACTGAAGCTTTCTTT. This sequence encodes CASSPGVTEAFF. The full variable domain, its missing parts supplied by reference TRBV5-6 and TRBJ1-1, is DAGVTQSPTHLIKTRGQQVTLRCSPKSGHDTVSWYQQALGQGPQFIFQYYEEEERQRGNFPDRFSGHQFPNYSSELNVNALLLGDSALYLCASSPGVTEAFFGQGTRLTVV.

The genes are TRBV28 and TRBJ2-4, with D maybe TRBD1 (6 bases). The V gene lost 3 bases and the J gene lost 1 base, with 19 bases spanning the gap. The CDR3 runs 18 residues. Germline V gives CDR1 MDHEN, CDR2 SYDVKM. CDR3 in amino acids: CASSFSPDSLVAKNIQYF. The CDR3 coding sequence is TGTGCCAGCAGTTTCTCCCCGGACAGCCTCGTTGCCAAAAACATTCAGTACTTC.

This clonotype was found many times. The CDR3, as DNA: TGTGCCAGCAGTGAAGCGTGGCCGGCCATGAACACTGAAGCTTTCTTT. Residues: CASSEAWPAMNTEAFF. This rearrangement joins TRBV2 to TRBJ1-1; D is unresolved. Trimming left V 0 bases short and J 0 bases short, with 11 bases between. There are 16 residues in the CDR3. Germline assignment: CDR1 SNHLY and CDR2 FYNNEI.

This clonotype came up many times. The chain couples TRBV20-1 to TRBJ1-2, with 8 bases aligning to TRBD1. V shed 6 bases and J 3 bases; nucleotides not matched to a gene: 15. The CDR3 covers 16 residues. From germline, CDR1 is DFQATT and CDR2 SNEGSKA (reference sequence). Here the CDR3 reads CSAEDVQGARYYGYTF. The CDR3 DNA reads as TGCAGTGCCGAAGATGTGCAGGGGGCGCGTTACTATGGCTACACCTTC.

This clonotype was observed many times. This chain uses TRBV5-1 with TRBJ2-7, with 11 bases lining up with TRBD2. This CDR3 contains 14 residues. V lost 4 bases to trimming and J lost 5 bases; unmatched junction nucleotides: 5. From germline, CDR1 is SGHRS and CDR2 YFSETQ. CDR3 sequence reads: CASSIAGGNDEQYF. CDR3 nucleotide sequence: TGCGCCAGCAGCATAGCGGGAGGGAATGACGAGCAGTACTTC.